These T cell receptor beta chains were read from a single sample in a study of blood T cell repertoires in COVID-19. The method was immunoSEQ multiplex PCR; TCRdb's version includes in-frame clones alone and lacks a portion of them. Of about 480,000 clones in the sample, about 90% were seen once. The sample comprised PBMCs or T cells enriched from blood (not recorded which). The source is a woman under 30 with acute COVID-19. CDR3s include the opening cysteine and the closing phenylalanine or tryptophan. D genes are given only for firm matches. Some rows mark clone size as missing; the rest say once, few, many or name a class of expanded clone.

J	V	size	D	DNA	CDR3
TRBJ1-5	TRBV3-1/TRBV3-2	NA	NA	TGTGCCAGCAGCCCCGGACAGAATGGCAATCAGCCCCAGCATTTT	CASSPGQNGNQPQHF
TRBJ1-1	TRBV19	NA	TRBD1	TGTGCCAGTAGACCGAAGGGGGCGTCTGGCGCTGAAGCTTTCTTT	CASRPKGASGAEAFF
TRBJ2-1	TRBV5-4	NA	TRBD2	TGTGCCAGCGGCTCGGCGGGAGTGGTCCCCTACAATGAGCAGTTCTTC	CASGSAGVVPYNEQFF
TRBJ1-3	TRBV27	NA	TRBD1	TGTGCCAGCAGTCTAATTGGACAGGGCCTCCCTGGAAACACCATATATTTT	CASSLIGQGLPGNTIYF
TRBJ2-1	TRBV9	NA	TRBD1	TGTGCCAGCAGCGTAGTGGACAGGGGTAGTGAGCAGTTCTTC	CASSVVDRGSEQFF
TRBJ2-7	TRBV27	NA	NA	TGTGCCAGCAGTTTCGCAAGTGGGGCGGAACAGTACTTC	CASSFASGAEQYF
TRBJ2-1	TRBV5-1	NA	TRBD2	TGCGCCAGCAGCTTGGGCTCATCGGGACTAGCGTCAGTCCATGAGCAGTTCTTC	CASSLGSSGLASVHEQFF
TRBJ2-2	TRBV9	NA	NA	TGTGCCAGCAGCGTGGTCGGGAGAGGTACCGGGGAGCTGTTTTTT	CASSVVGRGTGELFF
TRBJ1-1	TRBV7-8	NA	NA	TGTGCCAGCAGCGACCGCGGGACTAGTGCTGAAGCTTTCTTT	CASSDRGTSAEAFF
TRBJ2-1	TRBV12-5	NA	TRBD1	TGTGCTAGTGGTTTAACGGACAGGGGTCTCTACAATGAGCAGTTCTTC	CASGLTDRGLYNEQFF
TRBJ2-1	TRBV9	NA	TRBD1	TGTGCCAGCAGCGACCAGGGACAGGGGGGCAATGAGCAGTTCTTC	CASSDQGQGGNEQFF
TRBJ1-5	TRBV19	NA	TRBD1	TGTGCCAGTAGCCCCGATCCCGCCAGGGGGCGCGAACAGCCCCAGCATTTT	CASSPDPARGREQPQHF
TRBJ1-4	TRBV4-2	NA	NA	TGTGCCAGCAGCCAGGGCCGACAGGTCGGGGCAACTAATGAAAAACTGTTTTTT	CASSQGRQVGATNEKLFF
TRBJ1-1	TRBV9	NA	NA	TGTGCCAGCAGCGTAGGGTGGAGGGTTGGCACTGAAGCTTTCTTT	CASSVGWRVGTEAFF
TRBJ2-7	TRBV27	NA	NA	TGTGCCAGCAGGACCGGGACACGATCCTACGAGCAGTACTTC	CASRTGTRSYEQYF
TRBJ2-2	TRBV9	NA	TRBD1	TGTGCCAGCAGCAACAGGGGAGTCTCCGGGGAGCTGTTTTTT	CASSNRGVSGELFF
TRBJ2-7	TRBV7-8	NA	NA	TGTGCCAGCAGCTTTCAGTTTAGCAAGCACTACGAGCAGTACTTC	CASSFQFSKHYEQYF
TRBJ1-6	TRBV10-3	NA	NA	TGTGCCATCAGTTCCCGAGGGATGGATAATTCACCCCTCCACTTT	CAISSRGMDNSPLHF
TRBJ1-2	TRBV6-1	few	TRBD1	TGTGCCAGCAGTGAGAACAGGGGGTGGATCATTTGGCGTGGCTACACCTTC	CASSENRGWIIWRGYTF
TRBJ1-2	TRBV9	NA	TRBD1	TGTGCCAGCAGCGCTCCGGGACAGCCGACTCAAGCTAACTATGGCTACACCTTC	CASSAPGQPTQANYGYTF
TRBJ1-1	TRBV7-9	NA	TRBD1	TGTGCCAGCAGCTCAGAGACAGGGGTTACTGAAGCTTTCTTT	CASSSETGVTEAFF
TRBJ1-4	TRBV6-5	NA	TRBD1	TGTGCCAGCAGTTACTCCTCCGGGACAGAACTTAGTAAACTGTTTTTT	CASSYSSGTELSKLFF
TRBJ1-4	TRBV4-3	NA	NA	TGCGCCAGCAGCCAAAACTACCCTAAATTTGGGGAAAAACTGTTTTTT	CASSQNYPKFGEKLFF
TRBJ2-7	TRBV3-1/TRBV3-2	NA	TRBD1	TGTGCCAGCAGCCAAACCCGGACAGGGAAGGCCTACGAGCAGTACTTC	CASSQTRTGKAYEQYF
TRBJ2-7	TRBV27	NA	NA	TGTGCCAGCAGTCCGGGACTCCTAAGGAGCTCCTACGAGCAGTACTTC	CASSPGLLRSSYEQYF
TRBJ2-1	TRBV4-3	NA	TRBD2	TGCGCCAGCAGCCAAGGGGGCGGGGGCTACAATGAGCAGTTCTTC	CASSQGGGGYNEQFF
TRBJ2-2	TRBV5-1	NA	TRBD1	TGCGCCAGCAGCTTGGTATTTCCAGGACAGGGGGCAAACGGGGAGCTGTTTTTT	CASSLVFPGQGANGELFF
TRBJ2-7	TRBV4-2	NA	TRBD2	TGTGCCAGCAGCCAGGATAGCGGGGGTCAATTCTACGAGCAGTACTTC	CASSQDSGGQFYEQYF
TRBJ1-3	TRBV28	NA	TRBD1	TGTGCCAGCAGGACCCTGACAGGGGGCGTAGACACCATATATTTT	CASRTLTGGVDTIYF
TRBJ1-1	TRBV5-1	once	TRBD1	TGCGCCAGCAGCCTGGGACAGGATTTCACTGAAGCTTTCTTT	CASSLGQDFTEAFF
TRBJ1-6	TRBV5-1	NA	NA	TGCGCCAGCAGCTTGAGAGGACAAGATAATTCACCCCTCCACTTT	CASSLRGQDNSPLHF
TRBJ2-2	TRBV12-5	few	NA	TGTGCTAGTGGGCCCTACCCCAGGGGCGCGAACACCGGGGAGCTGTTTTTT	CASGPYPRGANTGELFF
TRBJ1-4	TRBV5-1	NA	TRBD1	TGCGCCAGCAGCTTGTTAGGACAGGCAACTAATGAAAAACTGTTTTTT	CASSLLGQATNEKLFF
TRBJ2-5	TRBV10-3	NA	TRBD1	TGTGCCATCAGTGAGGGGGACAGGTCTGGAGAGACCCAGTACTTC	CAISEGDRSGETQYF
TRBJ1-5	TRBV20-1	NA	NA	TGCAGTGCTAGTTCCGGGAAGAGCAATCAGCCCCAGCATTTT	CSASSGKSNQPQHF
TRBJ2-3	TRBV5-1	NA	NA	TGCGCCAGCAGCCCGGGGAGCCCACAAGATACGCAGTATTTT	CASSPGSPQDTQYF
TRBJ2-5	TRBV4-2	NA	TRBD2	TGTGCCAGCAGCCAAGGTGCAGCGGGGGGGGGTATAGAGACCCAGTACTTC	CASSQGAAGGGIETQYF
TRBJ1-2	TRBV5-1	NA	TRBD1	TGCGCCAGCAGCCCGACAGGGCAAGGCTACACCTTC	CASSPTGQGYTF
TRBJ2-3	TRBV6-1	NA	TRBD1	TGTGCCAGCAGTGCCGACAGGGGACGCGGTGATACGCAGTATTTT	CASSADRGRGDTQYF
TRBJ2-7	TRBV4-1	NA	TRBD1	TGCGCCAGCAGCCAAGTCGGGCAGGGGGATTACGAGCAGTACTTC	CASSQVGQGDYEQYF
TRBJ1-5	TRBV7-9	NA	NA	TGTGCCAGCAGCTTAGACGGTCTGGGCAATCAGCCCCAGCATTTT	CASSLDGLGNQPQHF
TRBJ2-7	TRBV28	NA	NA	TGTGCCAGCAGTTTAGGCAGCGAGCAGTACTTC	CASSLGSEQYF
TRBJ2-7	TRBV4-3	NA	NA	TGCGCCAGCAGCCAAGATTTCCGAGGCTCCTACGAGCAGTACTTC	CASSQDFRGSYEQYF
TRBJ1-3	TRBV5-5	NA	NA	TGTGCCAGCAGCTTTACACCAGACTCTGGAAACACCATATATTTT	CASSFTPDSGNTIYF
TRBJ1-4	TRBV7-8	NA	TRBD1	TGTGCCAGCAGCTTAGTTTGGACAGGGGGAGAAAAACTGTTTTTT	CASSLVWTGGEKLFF
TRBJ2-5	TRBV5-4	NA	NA	TGTGCCAGCAGCGGGGACATCGGGGAGACCCAGTACTTC	CASSGDIGETQYF